The table lists the clone carrying this T cell receptor (beta chain) with a few counts. The data stem from a study of blood T cells in healthy people across ages. A second PCR of about 6 to 11 cycles used a sample-barcoded 5' primer and a J-beta primer mix. Via MiXCR, TCRdb re-called the 5' RACE reads, giving one row per CDR3 protein. Here the sample spans roughly 790,000 distinct CDR3 sequences, roughly two fifths being singletons. Trimming stripped 6 bases from V and 4 bases from J, with 18 bases between. CDR3 length equals 15 residues. Sample: blood. This chain joins TRBV12-3 or TRBV12-4 and TRBJ1-2, with a weak D call TRBD1 (5 bases). This receptor was taken from an older woman in good health. As DNA, the CDR3 is TGTGCCAGCAGGACACAGGATCCTCTCAGCTATGGCTACACCTTC. As protein: CASRTQDPLSYGYTF.